Following are 25 T cell receptor beta chains from one sample sequenced in a study of blood T cell repertoires in COVID-19. Produced via immunoSEQ multiplex PCR; TCRdb's table is partial and in-frame only. This table has about 52,000 clones, around 81% appearing once. The source material was peripheral blood. These receptors came from a woman over 75 with COVID-19, enrolled during active disease.

The V gene is TRBV3-1 (or the pseudogene TRBV3-2), the J gene TRBJ2-3; 9 nucleotides align to TRBD2. Germline loops: CDR1 LGHDT, CDR2 YNNKEL (reference sequence). CDR3 length: 16 amino acids. V lost 2 bases and J lost 2; bases outside the gene matches: 5. CDR3 nucleotides: TGTGCCAGCAGCCAAACGGGACTAGCAGACACAGATACGCAGTATTTT. It encodes CASSQTGLADTDTQYF.

This clone has just a few counts. This rearrangement joins TRBV18 to TRBJ1-1; TRBD1 matches at 7 bases. CDR3 length equals 15 residues. Per germline, CDR1 KGHSH and CDR2 LQKENI. With V trimmed by 5 bases and J by 4 bases, 10 bases remained unmatched. CDR3 DNA: TGTGCCAGCTCAGTCCAGGGGGGCGGTGTCACTGAAGCTTTCTTT. It translates to CASSVQGGGVTEAFF.

The chain uses TRBV5-6 and TRBJ2-3, with 7 bases identical to TRBD2. Germline assignment: CDR1 SGHDT and CDR2 YYEEEE. The CDR3 consists of 16 residues. V lost 0 bases and J lost 0; bases outside the gene matches: 4. The CDR3 DNA is TGTGCCAGCAGCTTGGAACTAGCGTATAGCACAGATACGCAGTATTTT. It specifies CASSLELAYSTDTQYF.

The chain uses TRBV19 and TRBJ1-5; D ambiguous. V was trimmed by 5 bases and J by 9 bases, leaving 8 bases between them. Germline-derived CDR1 and CDR2 are LNHDA and SQIVND (reference sequence). This CDR3 is built from 11 residues. The CDR3 sequence: CASSEGWPQHF. The DNA for the CDR3 is TGTGCCAGTAGTGAGGGTTGGCCCCAGCATTTT.

This chain links TRBV11-3 with TRBJ2-1, with 10 bases lining up with TRBD2. The junction had 4 bases not matched to a gene; V was cut back by 1 base and J by 7 bases. The CDR3 runs to 15 residues. The germline CDR1 and CDR2 sequences are SGHNT and YENEEA. The CDR3 sequence: CASSLGAGGSNEQFF. CDR3 nucleotides: TGTGCCAGCAGCTTAGGAGCGGGAGGGTCGAATGAGCAGTTCTTC.

The gene calls are TRBV25-1 and TRBJ2-2; TRBD2 matches 7 bases. CDR3 length: 13 residues. V shed 4 bases and J 8 bases; nucleotides not matched to a gene: 4. Germline CDR1 reads MGHDK; CDR2 reads SYGVNS. This CDR3 reads CASSAGGGGELFF. The CDR3 DNA follows: TGTGCCAGCAGTGCCGGGGGAGGGGGGGAGCTGTTTTTT.

The chain employs TRBV7-2 and TRBJ2-1; TRBD2 agrees at 12 bases. The length of the CDR3 is 15 residues. Trimming took 5 bases from V and 4 from J; bases not matched to a gene: 3. Germline loops: CDR1 SGHTA, CDR2 FQGNSA. CDR3: CASSEGLAGYNEQFF. In DNA, the CDR3 is TGTGCCAGCAGCGAAGGACTAGCGGGATACAATGAGCAGTTCTTC.

The chain links TRBV10-1 to TRBJ2-7; TRBD2 matches at 9 bases. Germline CDR1 WNHNN, CDR2 SYGVQD (reference sequence). There are 15 residues in the CDR3. Unmatched junction bases numbered 9, after V lost 7 bases and J lost 2 bases. The CDR3 here is CASTNRLAAPYEQYF. The CDR3 nucleotides are TGCGCCAGCACCAACAGACTAGCGGCCCCCTACGAGCAGTACTTC.

The genes are TRBV6-5 and TRBJ1-6; D is unclear. V was clipped by 5 bases and J by 5 bases, with 13 bases between them. This CDR3 region has 15 residues. In germline, CDR1 is MNHEY, CDR2 SVGAGI. CDR3 region: CASSSPGPNNSPLHF. The CDR3 DNA is TGTGCCAGCAGTAGTCCGGGTCCAAATAATTCACCCCTCCACTTT.

The J gene is TRBJ1-5, the V gene TRBV19; the match to TRBD1 covers 10 bases. The CDR3 spans 15 residues. Trimming removed 8 bases from V and 6 bases from J; junction bases left unmatched: 10. Per germline, CDR1 LNHDA and CDR2 SQIVND (reference sequence). In DNA form, the CDR3 reads TGTGCCAGTGTACCGGGACAGGGGTGGGGTCAGCCCCAGCATTTT. Its protein product is CASVPGQGWGQPQHF. Supplemented by reference TRBV19 and TRBJ1-5, the full variable domain reads DGGITQSPKYLFRKEGQNVTLSCEQNLNHDAMYWYRQDPGQGLRLIYYSQIVNDFQKGDIAEGYSVSREKKESFPLTVTSAQKNPTAFYLCASVPGQGWGQPQHFGDGTRLSIL.

The chain carries TRBV19 and TRBJ1-2, with 8 bases identical to TRBD1. This CDR3 has 13 amino acids. CDR1 and CDR2 (germline): LNHDA, SQIVND (reference sequence). Trimming took 7 bases from V and 8 from J; bases not matched to a gene: 9. The DNA for the CDR3 is TGTGCCAGTACCACTGGGGACAGGAAAGGCTACACCTTC. Translated: CASTTGDRKGYTF.

The chain is built from TRBV28 and TRBJ1-5, with D uncertain. Trimming shortened V by 6 bases and J by 4 bases, and 13 bases separated the two germline ends. This CDR3 is 14 amino acids long. Germline CDR1 MDHEN, CDR2 SYDVKM. The CDR3 DNA sequence: TGTGCCAGCAGGACGGCGGGGTTAAATCAGCCCCAGCATTTT. Protein: CASRTAGLNQPQHF.

This sequence joins TRBV11-2 and TRBJ2-7; 7 bases align to TRBD2. Germline V lookup: CDR1 SGHAT, CDR2 FQNNGV. The CDR3 has 14 amino acids. After removal of 5 bases from V and 1 base from J, the junction contained 5 bases not matched to a gene. The DNA of the CDR3 is TGTGCCAGCAGCCTGGTAGCGGGTTCCTACGAGCAGTACTTC. Translated: CASSLVAGSYEQYF.

V gene TRBV7-2 combines with J gene TRBJ1-2; perhaps TRBD1 as D (5 bases). V gave up 3 bases and J gave up 0 bases, with 5 bases separating them. The CDR3 consists of 13 residues. Germline CDR1 reads SGHTA; CDR2 reads FQGNSA. CDR3 nucleotide sequence: TGTGCCAGCAGCTTGACAGCTAACTATGGCTACACCTTC. Protein sequence: CASSLTANYGYTF.

This clone showed up just once. The rearrangement joins TRBV3-1 (or the pseudogene TRBV3-2) to TRBJ2-7, with 10 bases identical to TRBD2. V trimming: 9 bases; J trimming: 6 bases; junction bases outside the gene matches: 8. Looked up from germline, CDR1 is LGHDT and CDR2 is YNNKEL (reference sequence). This CDR3 is built from 13 residues. The CDR3 here is CASSSGSRFEQYF. The CDR3 DNA follows: TGTGCCAGTTCTAGCGGGAGTCGCTTCGAGCAGTACTTC.

This clone has just a few counts. J is TRBJ2-3 and V is TRBV28; D call uncertain. Germline V gene data show CDR1 as MDHEN and CDR2 as SYDVKM. The germline V and J ends were trimmed by 6 bases and 1 base, with 14 bases remaining between them. The CDR3 is 15 amino acids. This CDR3 reads CASSADNSGTDTQYF. DNA of the CDR3: TGTGCCAGCAGCGCCGACAACTCTGGCACAGATACGCAGTATTTT.

The J gene is TRBJ1-2, the V gene TRBV6-4, with D hard to call. CDR1 and CDR2 (germline): MRHNA, SNTAGT. V shed 0 bases and J shed 4 bases, with 9 bases lying between them. The CDR3 is 14 amino acids. CDR3: CASSDSGATYGYTF. CDR3 nucleotides: TGTGCCAGCAGTGACTCTGGAGCCACCTATGGCTACACCTTC.

This chain uses TRBV28 with TRBJ1-2; 7 nucleotides line up with TRBD1. The J segment lost 5 bases and the V segment lost 4 bases, leaving 7 bases of the junction unmatched. Germline V gene lookup returns CDR1 MDHEN and CDR2 SYDVKM. This CDR3 comprises 14 residues. CDR3 sequence (DNA): TGTGCCAGCAGTTCCGAACAGGGGCGGTATGGCTACACCTTC. Its translation: CASSSEQGRYGYTF.

The J gene is TRBJ1-2, the V gene TRBV9; D unresolved. Germline CDR1 and CDR2: SGDLS and YYNGEE. Deletions cut 0 bases from V and 0 bases from J, with 9 bases between. The CDR3 length is 15 residues. CDR3 protein: CASSVATETNYGYTF. In nucleotides, the CDR3 is TGTGCCAGCAGCGTAGCCACAGAAACTAACTATGGCTACACCTTC.

V gene TRBV11-2 combines with J gene TRBJ2-3; TRBD2 aligns across 14 bases. Germline trimming cut 5 bases from V and 4 bases from J; bases unmatched to any gene: 5. Per germline, CDR1 SGHAT and CDR2 FQNNGV. The CDR3 runs 16 residues. This CDR3 reads CASSLGTSGSADTQYF. In nucleotides, the CDR3 is TGTGCCAGCAGCCTTGGGACTAGCGGGAGCGCAGATACGCAGTATTTT.

The V gene is TRBV6-5, the J gene TRBJ2-7; 11 bases are a match to TRBD2. The V gene's germline CDR1 is MNHEY and CDR2 SVGAGI. V lost 2 bases and J lost 3; bases outside the gene matches: 0. The CDR3 runs 14 residues. The DNA of the CDR3 is TGTGCCAGCAGTTACCTAGCGGGAGGCTACGAGCAGTACTTC. Its translation is CASSYLAGGYEQYF.

The chain joins TRBV5-6 to TRBJ2-7; no clear D. Per the germline V gene, CDR1 is SGHDT and CDR2 is YYEEEE. The CDR3 contains 12 residues. Trimming removed 5 bases from V and 2 bases from J, with 8 bases in between. In DNA, the CDR3 is TGTGCCAGCAGTCTTGTAACCTACGAGCAGTACTTC. Translated, it gives CASSLVTYEQYF.

The chain uses TRBV2 and TRBJ2-2; D uncertain. Trimming cost V 5 bases and J 0 bases, with 7 bases left between them. The CDR3 covers 14 residues. Looked up from germline, CDR1 is SNHLY and CDR2 is FYNNEI. The CDR3 loop reads CASSPRTNTGELFF. CDR3 nucleotides: TGTGCCAGCAGTCCGCGGACGAACACCGGGGAGCTGTTTTTT.

This clone was picked up one time. The chain combines TRBV27 with TRBJ2-7; 10 nucleotides match TRBD2. J was trimmed by 4 bases and V by 0 bases; bases with no gene match: 9. CDR1 MNHEY and CDR2 SMNVEV come from the germline V gene (reference sequence). The CDR3 contains 17 residues. The CDR3 is CASSLSGLAEVRYEQYF. CDR3 in DNA: TGTGCCAGCAGTTTATCCGGACTAGCGGAGGTTAGGTACGAGCAGTACTTC.

This rearrangement joins TRBV19 to TRBJ2-3, with TRBD2 matching 11 bases. V shed 5 bases and J 7 bases; nucleotides not matched to a gene: 5. The CDR3 is 14 amino acids. Germline V gene sequence: CDR1 LNHDA, CDR2 SQIVND (reference sequence). The CDR3 here is CASSPGTSGYTQYF. CDR3 coding DNA: TGTGCCAGTAGTCCCGGGACTAGCGGCTATACGCAGTATTTT.